The 6 T cell receptor beta chains below all came from one sample that was sequenced in a study of STAT3 mutations in large granular lymphocyte leukemia. The study, taken as a whole, reports: Every T-LGLL patient had at least one immunodominant TCRbeta clonotype.

What these receptors recognize is not known. Sequencing was performed with immunoSEQ multiplex PCR; in TCRdb, only in-frame clones are kept and a portion is missing. The sample includes approximately 4,000 clones, roughly two fifths seen only once; the top ten take 70% to 90%. The specimen sequenced was peripheral blood mononuclear cells. These receptors were obtained from a man in his fifties or sixties with T-cell large granular lymphocyte leukemia. Some clones in this sample may be carry-over from other donors' samples.

This clone turned up a few times. The CDR3 reads CASSRRGSDTDTQYF. CDR3 DNA: TGTGCCAGCAGTCGTCGGGGTTCTGACACAGATACGCAGTATTTT. The chain has TRBV6-5 and TRBJ2-3; perhaps TRBD2 as D (5 bases). Trimming left V 5 bases short and J 2 bases short, with 14 bases between. Germline CDR1 reads MNHEY; CDR2 reads SVGAGI. CDR3 length equals 15 residues.

The chain joins TRBV30 to TRBJ1-2, with a weak D call TRBD1 (5 bases). CDR3 length: 15 amino acids. Looked up from germline, CDR1 is GTSNPN and CDR2 is SVGIG (reference sequence). V lost 0 bases and J lost 2, with 13 bases in between. The CDR3 here is CAWSVWGVGNYGYTF. Written as DNA, the CDR3 is TGTGCCTGGAGTGTTTGGGGGGTCGGGAACTATGGCTACACCTTC.

V gene TRBV30 combines with J gene TRBJ2-2, with D perhaps matching TRBD1 or TRBD2 (6 bases each). This CDR3 region has 11 residues. Germline V CDR1 and CDR2: GTSNPN, SVGIG (reference sequence). Trimming left V 5 bases short and J 8 bases short, with 9 bases between. The CDR3 sequence: CAWGGPGELFF. The CDR3 DNA reads as TGTGCCTGGGGGGGGCCGGGGGAGCTGTTTTTT.

The chain links TRBV28 to TRBJ1-6; D may be TRBD1 (5 bases). Trimming took 6 bases from V and 10 from J, leaving 16 bases between them. The CDR3 totals 14 residues. Germline V gene lookup returns CDR1 MDHEN and CDR2 SYDVKM. This chain's CDR3 is CASRSQGRGSPLHF. In DNA, the CDR3 is TGTGCCAGCAGAAGCCAGGGAAGGGGCTCACCCCTCCACTTT.

This clone appeared a few times. This chain uses TRBV30 with TRBJ2-5; 11 positions match TRBD2. CDR1 and CDR2 from the germline V gene are GTSNPN and SVGIG (reference sequence). The trim removed 4 bases at V and 2 bases at J, leaving 6 bases unmatched. This CDR3 is built from 15 residues. The CDR3 coding sequence is TGTGCCTGGAAAATAGCGGGGGGGCTACAAGAGACCCAGTACTTC. Amino acids: CAWKIAGGLQETQYF.

The chain recombines TRBV27 with TRBJ2-2; perhaps TRBD2 as D (5 bases). Trimming stripped 4 bases from V and 5 bases from J, with 8 bases between. Germline-derived CDR1 and CDR2 are MNHEY and SMNVEV (reference sequence). This CDR3 has 13 residues. The CDR3 is CASSYRRTGELFF. CDR3 nucleotides: TGTGCCAGCAGTTACCGGAGGACCGGGGAGCTGTTTTTT.